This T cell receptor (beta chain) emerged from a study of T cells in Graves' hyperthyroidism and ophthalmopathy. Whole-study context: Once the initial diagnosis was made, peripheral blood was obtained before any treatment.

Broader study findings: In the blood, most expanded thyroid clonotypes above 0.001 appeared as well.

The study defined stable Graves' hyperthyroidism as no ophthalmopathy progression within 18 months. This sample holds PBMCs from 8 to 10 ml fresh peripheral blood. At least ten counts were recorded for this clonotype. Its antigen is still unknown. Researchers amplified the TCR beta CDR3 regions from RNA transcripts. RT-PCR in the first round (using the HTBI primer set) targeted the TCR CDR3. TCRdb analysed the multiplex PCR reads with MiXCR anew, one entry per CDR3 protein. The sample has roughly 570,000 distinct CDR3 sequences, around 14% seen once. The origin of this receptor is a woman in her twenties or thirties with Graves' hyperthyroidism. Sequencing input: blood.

CDR3 in amino acids: CASSLLAGDYEQYF. The CDR3, as DNA: TGCGCCAGCAGCTTACTAGCGGGCGATTACGAGCAGTACTTC. The rearrangement uses TRBV5-1 and TRBJ2-7; TRBD2 matches at 9 bases. The CDR3 has 14 residues. The V gene's germline CDR1 is SGHRS and CDR2 YFSETQ. Germline trimming cut 2 bases from V and 4 bases from J; bases unmatched to any gene: 4.